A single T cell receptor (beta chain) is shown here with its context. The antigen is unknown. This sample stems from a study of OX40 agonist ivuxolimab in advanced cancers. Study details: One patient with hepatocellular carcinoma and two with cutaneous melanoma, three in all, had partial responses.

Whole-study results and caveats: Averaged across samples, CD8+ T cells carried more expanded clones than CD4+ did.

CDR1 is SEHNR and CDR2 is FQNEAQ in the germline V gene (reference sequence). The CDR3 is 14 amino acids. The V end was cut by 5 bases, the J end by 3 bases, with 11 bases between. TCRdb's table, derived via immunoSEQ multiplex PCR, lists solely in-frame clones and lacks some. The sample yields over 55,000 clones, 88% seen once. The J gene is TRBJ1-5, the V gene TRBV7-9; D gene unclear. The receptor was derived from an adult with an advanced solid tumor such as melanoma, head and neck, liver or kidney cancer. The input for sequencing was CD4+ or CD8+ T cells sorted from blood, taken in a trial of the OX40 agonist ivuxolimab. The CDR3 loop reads CASSPDGFNQPQHF. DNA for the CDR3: TGTGCCAGCAGCCCGGACGGATTCAATCAGCCCCAGCATTTT.